These 17 T cell receptor beta chains originate from one sample sequenced in a study of PD-1 blockade in classical Hodgkin lymphoma. Using immunoSEQ multiplex PCR, the repertoire was profiled, and TCRdb retains in-frame clones only, with some absent. The sample includes roughly 31,000 clones, about two thirds of them seen just once. All trial patients relapsed after autologous stem cell transplantation. This material consisted of peripheral blood mononuclear cells (PBMCs), taken before the second cycle of nivolumab. These receptors were collected from a human donor with classical Hodgkin lymphoma.

The CDR3 nucleotides are TGTGCCAGCAGCAAAGCGAGGCAGGGGAATGAAAAACTGTTTTTT. This sequence encodes CASSKARQGNEKLFF. The chain recombines TRBV21-1 with TRBJ1-4; the listed D gene, TRBD1, was not tested against the DNA. TRBV21-1 is a recognized pseudogene. This CDR3 spans 15 amino acids.

This chain joins TRBV6-6 and TRBJ1-4, with unresolved D. The CDR3 has 15 residues. V lost 0 bases and J lost 4, with 9 bases in between. Germline V gene sequence: CDR1 MNHNY, CDR2 SVGAGI (reference sequence). For the CDR3, the DNA is TGTGCCAGCAGTTACTCAGATGGGAGTAATGAAAAACTGTTTTTT. Translating gives CASSYSDGSNEKLFF.

The V and J genes are TRBV15 and TRBJ1-4, with D perhaps TRBD1 (6 bases). Looked up from germline, CDR1 is LNHNV and CDR2 is YYDKDF (reference sequence). V was trimmed by 1 base and J by 8 bases, leaving 17 bases between them. There are 16 residues in the CDR3. CDR3 protein: CATSRVKAGVGEKLFF. CDR3 coding DNA: TGTGCCACCAGCAGAGTGAAGGCAGGGGTAGGGGAAAAACTGTTTTTT.

V is TRBV2 and J is TRBJ2-5; D gene uncertain. The CDR3 is 14 residues long. From germline, CDR1 is SNHLY and CDR2 FYNNEI. Trimming shortened V by 4 bases and J by 5 bases, and 14 bases separated the two germline ends. The DNA for the CDR3 is TGTGCCAGCAGTGGGGATTACATCCGTGAGACCCAGTACTTC. It encodes CASSGDYIRETQYF.

The chain joins TRBV15 to TRBJ2-1; 11 bases match TRBD2. The CDR3 runs 15 residues. Germline V gene sequence: CDR1 LNHNV, CDR2 YYDKDF (reference sequence). V lost 9 bases and J lost 9; bases outside the gene matches: 13. CDR3 residues: CATEVVSGGATEQFF. CDR3 bases: TGTGCCACTGAGGTGGTTAGCGGGGGGGCAACTGAGCAGTTCTTC.

This clone was found a few times. The rearrangement links TRBV30 to TRBJ1-2; TRBD1 matches at 11 bases. The CDR3 runs to 14 residues. The germline V gene encodes CDR1 GTSNPN and CDR2 SVGIG (reference sequence). The junction had 2 bases not matched to a gene; V was cut back by 2 bases and J by 3 bases. CDR3 sequence (DNA): TGTGCCTGGAGTCGGGACAGGGGGGACTATGGCTACACCTTC. Its protein product is CAWSRDRGDYGYTF.

V and J are TRBV5-4 and TRBJ2-1, with TRBD1 identical over 10 bases. Per germline, CDR1 SGHNT and CDR2 YYREEE (reference sequence). The length of the CDR3 is 15 residues. V shed 4 bases and J 6 bases; nucleotides not matched to a gene: 7. CDR3 in DNA: TGTGCCAGCAGCCTCGACAGGGGGCAGGGCAATGAGCAGTTCTTC. It is translated as CASSLDRGQGNEQFF.

There are a few counts of this clone. The rearrangement links TRBV30 to TRBJ1-1; D not certain. V lost 3 bases and J lost 5, with 10 bases in between. Germline values: CDR1 GTSNPN, CDR2 SVGIG (reference sequence). The CDR3 is 12 residues long. Here the CDR3 DNA reads TGTGCCTGGAGCCAGGCGCCAACTGAAGCTTTCTTT. This sequence encodes CAWSQAPTEAFF. The full variable domain, in which reference TRBV30 and TRBJ1-1 provide the parts outside the CDR3, is SQTIHQWPATLVQPVGSPLSLECTVEGTSNPNLYWYRQAAGRGLQLLFYSVGIGQISSEVPQNLSASRPQDRQFILSSKKLLLSDSGFYLCAWSQAPTEAFFGQGTRLTVV.

The chain is built from TRBV5-5 and TRBJ2-5; D possibly matches TRBD1 or TRBD2 (5 bases each). The V end was cut by 2 bases, the J end by 4 bases, with 12 bases between. Germline values: CDR1 SGHKS, CDR2 YYEKEE (reference sequence). This CDR3 region has 14 residues. The CDR3 DNA reads as TGTGCCAGCAGCTTCTCGGGGCTGGGAGAGACCCAGTACTTC. Amino acid sequence: CASSFSGLGETQYF.

This clone appeared a few times. The chain combines TRBV27 with TRBJ1-5; 9 bases match TRBD1. V trimming: 6 bases; J trimming: 4 bases; junction bases outside the gene matches: 7. This CDR3 is 15 amino acids long. Germline V gene sequence: CDR1 MNHEY, CDR2 SMNVEV (reference sequence). CDR3: CASRRDREPNQPQHF. Written as DNA, the CDR3 is TGTGCCAGCAGAAGGGACAGGGAGCCTAATCAGCCCCAGCATTTT.

This clone is labeled medium-sized. V gene TRBV27 combines with J gene TRBJ2-1; TRBD2 might be the D (7 bases). The V end was cut by 11 bases, the J end by 5 bases, with 22 bases between. CDR3 length: 15 residues. Germline CDR1 and CDR2: MNHEY and SMNVEV (reference sequence). The CDR3 sequence is CAAGAVLKLHNEQFF. The CDR3 coding sequence is TGTGCCGCGGGGGCGGTATTGAAGCTACACAATGAGCAGTTCTTC.

The chain has TRBV10-2 and TRBJ1-5; D not certain. Trimming stripped 0 bases from V and 0 bases from J, with 9 bases between. This CDR3 comprises 16 residues. Germline V gives CDR1 WSHSY, CDR2 SAAADI. CDR3 in amino acids: CASSESTPFSNQPQHF. Written as DNA, the CDR3 is TGCGCCAGCAGTGAGTCTACACCCTTTAGCAATCAGCCCCAGCATTTT.

The CDR3 region is CASSLGATGVYEQYF. The CDR3, as DNA: TGTGCCAGCAGCTTAGGGGCGACAGGGGTTTACGAGCAGTACTTC. This chain connects TRBV7-2 to TRBJ2-7, with 8 bases lining up with TRBD1. The germline CDR1 and CDR2 sequences are SGHTA and FQGNSA. The CDR3 length is 15 residues. Unmatched junction bases numbered 6, after V lost 1 base and J lost 4 bases.

This clone appeared a few times. The chain carries TRBV7-2 and TRBJ2-3; D is ambiguous. The CDR3 sequence is 11 residues long. The V gene's germline CDR1 is SGHTA and CDR2 FQGNSA. With 1 base removed from V and 8 bases from J, the gap between germline ends came to 4 bases. CDR3 region: CASSLGGTQYF. CDR3 nucleotides: TGTGCCAGCAGCTTAGGAGGTACGCAGTATTTT.

The chain employs TRBV18 and TRBJ2-3; the D call may be TRBD1 or TRBD2 (5 bases each). The germline V gene encodes CDR1 KGHSH and CDR2 LQKENI. Trimming stripped 4 bases from V and 0 bases from J, with 17 bases between. The CDR3 covers 17 residues. In DNA, the CDR3 is TGTGCCAGCTCACTTGGGACGTCTGCCCCTAGCACAGATACGCAGTATTTT. Translation gives CASSLGTSAPSTDTQYF.

The chain combines TRBV5-1 with TRBJ2-6; the D gene is possibly TRBD1 (6 bases). Germline CDR1 SGHRS, CDR2 YFSETQ. V was cut by 4 bases and J by 0 bases, with 14 bases left in between. The CDR3 is 17 amino acids. The CDR3 sequence: CASSTRGFNSGANVLTF. The CDR3 DNA sequence: TGCGCCAGCAGCACGAGGGGGTTTAACTCTGGGGCCAACGTCCTGACTTTC.

The V call is TRBV14, the J call TRBJ2-5, with 11 bases aligning to TRBD1. Unmatched junction bases numbered 8, after V lost 0 bases and J lost 5 bases. The CDR3 totals 17 residues. Germline values: CDR1 SGHDN, CDR2 FVKESK. The CDR3 coding sequence is TGTGCCAGCAGCCAAGAGAGGACAGGGGGCGATAGGGAGACCCAGTACTTC. Translating gives CASSQERTGGDRETQYF.